A selection of T cell receptor beta chains follows, all from one sample in a study of CD8 T cells in ankylosing spondylitis. Using its own MiXCR run on the 5' RACE reads, TCRdb lists one record per CDR3 protein. The sample yields over 600,000 distinct CDR3 sequences, around 19% seen once. Sequencing used blood, either unsorted or a sorted T cell fraction (not recorded which). The receptor set was obtained from a male donor with ankylosing spondylitis. The CDR3 runs from the conserved cysteine through the conserved F or W. Size is stated for part of the rows, as once, few or many counts, or as a class when the clone is expanded.

size,V,J,CDR3
.,TRBV20-1,TRBJ2-7,CSAGTSQSSYEQYF
.,TRBV9,TRBJ2-7,CASSTDGDYEQYF
.,TRBV6-5,TRBJ2-5,CASSYDRDTQETQYF
few,TRBV15,TRBJ1-5,CATSRDSQGGSQPQHF
.,TRBV12-3/TRBV12-4,TRBJ2-7,CASSRPEWYEQYF
.,TRBV7-3,TRBJ2-7,CASSSEDSPHYEQYF
.,TRBV28,TRBJ1-6,CASRQGKGNSPLHF
few,TRBV12-3/TRBV12-4,TRBJ2-5,CASSLIITEETQYF
few,TRBV11-2,TRBJ2-3,CASSGSGGGLTDTQYF
.,TRBV20-1,TRBJ1-1,CSAALREKGPGAFF
few,TRBV10-3,TRBJ2-5,CAITDPTGERETQYF
.,TRBV25-1,TRBJ2-7,CASSIQGPAYEQYF
.,TRBV12-3/TRBV12-4,TRBJ2-1,CASSSHRTPDYNEQFF
.,TRBV6-1,TRBJ1-1,CASSAGDRGSTEAFF
many,TRBV19,TRBJ1-5,CASGGGRNNQPQHF
.,TRBV18,TRBJ2-7,CASSPGRGGYEQYF
.,TRBV4-3,TRBJ2-1,CASSQDGAIYNEQFF
many,TRBV12-3/TRBV12-4,TRBJ2-1,CASSLGVGEQFF
few,TRBV7-9,TRBJ2-2,CASSSSGLAENTGELFF
many,TRBV20-1,TRBJ1-5,CSAGGKHNQPQHF
.,TRBV12-3/TRBV12-4,TRBJ1-1,CASTRTGTGGTEAFF
.,TRBV4-1,TRBJ1-1,CASSRLPRDRGRVFAEGTEAFF
.,TRBV20-1,TRBJ2-1,CSPSGRAYIEQFF